This T cell receptor beta chain came from a study of T cell repertoires in cytomegalovirus infection. TCRdb re-derived calls from the reads in MiXCR, one entry per CDR3 protein. Of about 360,000 distinct CDR3 sequences in the sample, about a sixth are singletons; the top ten hold roughly 8.7%. The CDR3 sequence is 17 residues long. Trimming removed 1 base at V and 0 bases at J, with 14 bases between. Germline V gene data show CDR1 as SEHNR and CDR2 as FQNEAQ (reference sequence). This clonotype has more than one count but fewer than ten. Sequencing input: PBMCs. This sequence joins TRBV7-9 and TRBJ2-3; D is unclear. The clonotype originates from a human donor in good health (CMV status not recorded). Some clones in this sample may be carry-over from other donors' samples. Here the CDR3 reads CASSLGIGFGSTDTQYF. Here the CDR3 DNA reads TGTGCCAGCAGCTTAGGGATTGGCTTCGGAAGCACAGATACGCAGTATTTT.